This TCR beta chain comes out of a study of blood T cell repertoires in COVID-19. Study context: Acute and convalescent COVID-19 specimens originated in the United States, Italy and Spain. In each case, the material was cDNA or gDNA derived from T cells, B-cell-depleted T cells, or PBMCs.

This CDR3 is built from 15 residues. Per the germline V gene, CDR1 is ENHRY and CDR2 is SYGVKD. With V trimmed by 4 bases and J by 4 bases, 7 bases remained unmatched. In the source study's methods: It was from reference gene primer amplification that nucleated cell counts were estimated. Clones were sequenced by immunoSEQ multiplex PCR, and TCRdb holds only the in-frame ones, with some missing. For V, J and clone size, that table is used; D and trimming come from the DNA. The data show 150,000 to 200,000 clones, approximately 93% seen once. Patients of the Seattle cohort, enrolled during active infection, were followed longitudinally.

This receptor was obtained from a woman aged 60-75 years with COVID-19, enrolled during active disease. V is TRBV10-3 and J is TRBJ2-5, with TRBD1 matching 9 bases. The sequencing sample was made of peripheral blood. CDR3 protein: CAISAWDRVTETQYF. Written as DNA, the CDR3 is TGTGCCATCAGTGCGTGGGACAGGGTTACAGAGACCCAGTACTTC.